This T cell receptor beta chain was identified in a study of T-cell reconstitution after alpha-beta-depleted transplantation in children. General observations from the study: Surviving recipient T cells and thymic progenitors underlay high day-60 TCRbeta diversity in some patients. It was reported that alpha-beta T cells came from several hundred expanded graft clones (about two months after transplant). Fresh T-cell production supplied most of the T-cell counts and diversity seen one year after transplant.

Unique molecular identifiers were incorporated into the prepared TCRbeta library. Via MiXCR, TCRdb re-called the PCR reads, giving one row per CDR3 protein. The table includes roughly 790,000 distinct CDR3 sequences, less than 20% detected once. After removal of 6 bases from V and 8 bases from J, the junction contained 11 bases not matched to a gene. This CDR3 is built from 14 residues. CDR1 and CDR2 from the germline V gene are SQVTM and ANQGSEA. This clonotype was seen a few times. Its specificity is unknown. This clonotype was sampled from a male patient under 18 who had a stem cell transplant for acute lymphoblastic leukemia, so the T cells may come from the graft donor. Specimen: PBMCs, mostly from graft donor cells, collected 360 days after TCRalphabeta/CD19-depleted stem cell transplant. The V gene is TRBV29-1, the J gene TRBJ2-1, with 9 bases aligning to TRBD1. CDR3 protein: CSVSRGQGGYEQFF. The CDR3 DNA follows: TGCAGCGTGTCAAGGGGACAGGGCGGATATGAGCAGTTCTTC.